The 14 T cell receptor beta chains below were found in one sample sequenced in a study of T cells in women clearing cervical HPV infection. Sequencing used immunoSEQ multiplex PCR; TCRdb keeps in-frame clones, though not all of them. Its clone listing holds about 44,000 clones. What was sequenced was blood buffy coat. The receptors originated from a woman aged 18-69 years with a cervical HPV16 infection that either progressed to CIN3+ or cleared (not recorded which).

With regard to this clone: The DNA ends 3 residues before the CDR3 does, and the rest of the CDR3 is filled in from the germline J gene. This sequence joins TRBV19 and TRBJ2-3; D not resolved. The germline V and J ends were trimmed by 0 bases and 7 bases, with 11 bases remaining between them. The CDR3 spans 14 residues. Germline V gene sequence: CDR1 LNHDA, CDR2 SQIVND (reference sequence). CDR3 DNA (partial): TGTGCCAGTAGTATAGAAGGTCGCCGTTATACG. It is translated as CASSIEGRRYT. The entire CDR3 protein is CASSIEGRRYTQYF.

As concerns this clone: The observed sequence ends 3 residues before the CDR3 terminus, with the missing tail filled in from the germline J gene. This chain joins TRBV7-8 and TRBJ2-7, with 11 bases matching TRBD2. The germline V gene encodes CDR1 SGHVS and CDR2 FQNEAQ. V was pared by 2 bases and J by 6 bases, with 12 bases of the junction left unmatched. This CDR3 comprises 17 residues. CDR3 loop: CASSLFFRGGTSGEQYF. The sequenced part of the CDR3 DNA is TGTGCCAGCAGCTTATTTTTTCGAGGTGGGACTAGCGGCGAG.

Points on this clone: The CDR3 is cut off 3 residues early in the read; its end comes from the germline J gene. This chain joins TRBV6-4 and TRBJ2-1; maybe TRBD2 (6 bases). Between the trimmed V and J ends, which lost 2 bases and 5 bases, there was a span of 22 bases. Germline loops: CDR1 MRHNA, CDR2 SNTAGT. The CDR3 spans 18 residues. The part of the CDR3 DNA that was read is TGTGCCAGCAGTGACCCTCCCCAGGGCGGGGAGCTCCACAATGAG. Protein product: CASSDPPQGGELHNE. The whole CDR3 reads CASSDPPQGGELHNEQFF.

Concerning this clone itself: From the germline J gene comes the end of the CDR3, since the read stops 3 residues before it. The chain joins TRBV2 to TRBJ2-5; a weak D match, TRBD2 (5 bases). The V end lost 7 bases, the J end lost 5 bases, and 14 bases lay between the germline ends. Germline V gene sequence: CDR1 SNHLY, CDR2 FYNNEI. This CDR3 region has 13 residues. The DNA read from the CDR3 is TGTGCCAGCACAGAGGCGGGTGGGGAGACC. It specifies CASTEAGGET. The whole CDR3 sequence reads CASTEAGGETQYF.

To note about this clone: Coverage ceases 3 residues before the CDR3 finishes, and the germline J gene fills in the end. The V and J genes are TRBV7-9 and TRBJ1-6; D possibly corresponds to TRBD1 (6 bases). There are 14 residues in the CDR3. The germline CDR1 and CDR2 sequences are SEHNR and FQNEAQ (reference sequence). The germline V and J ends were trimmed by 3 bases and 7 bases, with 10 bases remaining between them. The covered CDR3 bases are TGTGCCAGCAGCTTTCCGGACAGAAATTCACCC. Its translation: CASSFPDRNSP. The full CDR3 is CASSFPDRNSPLHF.

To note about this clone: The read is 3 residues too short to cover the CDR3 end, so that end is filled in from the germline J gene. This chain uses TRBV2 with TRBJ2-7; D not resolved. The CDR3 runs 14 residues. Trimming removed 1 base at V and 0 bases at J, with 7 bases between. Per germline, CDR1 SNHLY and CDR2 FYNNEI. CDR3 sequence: CASSEVADSYEQYF. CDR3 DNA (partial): TGTGCCAGCAGTGAAGTTGCGGACTCCTACGAG.

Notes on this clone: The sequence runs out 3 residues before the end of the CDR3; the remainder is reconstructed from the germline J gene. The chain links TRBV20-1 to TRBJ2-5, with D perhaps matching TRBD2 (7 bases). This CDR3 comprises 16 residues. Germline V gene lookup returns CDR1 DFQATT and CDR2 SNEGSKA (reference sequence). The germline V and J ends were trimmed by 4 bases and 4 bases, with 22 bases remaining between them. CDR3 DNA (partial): TGCAGTGCTACCGACCAGCTAGCGGAGGGGGGAGAGACC. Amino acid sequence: CSATDQLAEGGET. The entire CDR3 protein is CSATDQLAEGGETQYF.

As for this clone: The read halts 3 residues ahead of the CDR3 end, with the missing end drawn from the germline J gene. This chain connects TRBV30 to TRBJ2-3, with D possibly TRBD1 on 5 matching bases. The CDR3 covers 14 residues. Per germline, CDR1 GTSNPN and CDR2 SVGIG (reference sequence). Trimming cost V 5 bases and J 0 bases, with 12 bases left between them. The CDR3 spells CAWAQETSTDTQYF. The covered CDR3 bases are TGTGCCTGGGCACAGGAGACGAGCACAGATACG.

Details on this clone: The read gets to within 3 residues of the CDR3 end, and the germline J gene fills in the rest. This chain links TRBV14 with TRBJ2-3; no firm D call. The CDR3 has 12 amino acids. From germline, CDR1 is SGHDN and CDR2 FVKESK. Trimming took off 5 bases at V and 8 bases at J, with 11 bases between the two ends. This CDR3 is CASSNSRGTQYF. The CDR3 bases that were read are TGTGCCAGCAGCAACTCCCGTGGTACG.

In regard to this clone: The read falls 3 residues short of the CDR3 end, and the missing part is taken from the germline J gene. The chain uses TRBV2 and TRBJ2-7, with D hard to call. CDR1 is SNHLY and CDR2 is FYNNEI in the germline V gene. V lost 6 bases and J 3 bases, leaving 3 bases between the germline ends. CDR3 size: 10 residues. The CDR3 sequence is CASSFYEQYF. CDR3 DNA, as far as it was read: TGTGCCAGCAGCTTCTACGAG.

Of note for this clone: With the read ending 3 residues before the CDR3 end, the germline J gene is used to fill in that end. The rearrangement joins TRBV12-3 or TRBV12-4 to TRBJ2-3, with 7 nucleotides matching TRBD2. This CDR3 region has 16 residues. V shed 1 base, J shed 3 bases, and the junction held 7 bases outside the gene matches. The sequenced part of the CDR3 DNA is TGTGCCAGCAGTTTAGGGGGGGAGGGGTGGACAGATACG. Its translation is CASSLGGEGWTDT. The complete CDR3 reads CASSLGGEGWTDTQYF.

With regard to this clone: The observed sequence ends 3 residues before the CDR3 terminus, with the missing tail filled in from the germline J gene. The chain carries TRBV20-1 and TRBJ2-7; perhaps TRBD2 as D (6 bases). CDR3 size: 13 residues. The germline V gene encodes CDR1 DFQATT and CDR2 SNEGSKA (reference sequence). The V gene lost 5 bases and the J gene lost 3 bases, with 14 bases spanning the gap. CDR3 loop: CSAGGPGDYEQYF. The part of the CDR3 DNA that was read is TGCAGTGCTGGAGGGCCCGGGGACTACGAG.

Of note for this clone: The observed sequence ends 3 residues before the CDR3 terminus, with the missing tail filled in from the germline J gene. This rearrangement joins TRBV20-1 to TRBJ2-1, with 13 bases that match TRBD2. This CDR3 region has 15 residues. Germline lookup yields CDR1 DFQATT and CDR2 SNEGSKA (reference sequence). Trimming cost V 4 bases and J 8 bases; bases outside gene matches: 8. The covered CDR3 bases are TGCAGTGCTATAACTAGCGGGAGGGCCCTCGATGAG. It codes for CSAITSGRALDE. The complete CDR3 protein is CSAITSGRALDEQFF.

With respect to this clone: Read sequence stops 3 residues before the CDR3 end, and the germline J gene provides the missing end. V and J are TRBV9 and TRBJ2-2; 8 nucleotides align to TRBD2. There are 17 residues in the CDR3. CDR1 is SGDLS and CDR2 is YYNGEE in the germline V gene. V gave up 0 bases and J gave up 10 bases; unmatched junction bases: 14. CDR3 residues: CASSVVRGGDLPEELFF. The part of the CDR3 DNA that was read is TGTGCCAGCAGCGTAGTTCGGGGGGGTGACCTTCCTGAGGAG.